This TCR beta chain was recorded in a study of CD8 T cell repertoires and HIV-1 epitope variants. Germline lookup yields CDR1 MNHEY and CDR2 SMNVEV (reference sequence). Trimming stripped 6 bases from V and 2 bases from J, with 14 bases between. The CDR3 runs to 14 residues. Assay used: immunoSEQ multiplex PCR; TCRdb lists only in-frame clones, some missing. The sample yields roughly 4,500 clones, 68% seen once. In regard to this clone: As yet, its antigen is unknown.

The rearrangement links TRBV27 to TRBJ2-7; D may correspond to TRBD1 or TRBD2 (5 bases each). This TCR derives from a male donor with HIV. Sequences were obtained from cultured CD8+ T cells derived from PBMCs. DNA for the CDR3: TGTGCCAGCAGCCCCGGGGCGATTACCTACGAGCAGTACTTC. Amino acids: CASSPGAITYEQYF.